The present TCR beta chain was sequenced within a study of tumor-infiltrating lymphocytes in oesophageal squamous cell carcinoma. TCRdb re-analysed the PCR reads in MiXCR, keeping a single row per CDR3 protein. Among about 16,000 distinct CDR3 sequences listed, 45% to 55% were seen once. CDR3 length: 16 amino acids. Germline V CDR1 and CDR2: SGHAT, FQDESV (reference sequence). This chain connects TRBV11-1 to TRBJ2-5; TRBD2 matches 7 bases. Gene TRBJ2-3 matches the end of the DNA better, so the J call may be wrong. This receptor was identified in a male donor with esophageal squamous cell carcinoma. Sample: esophageal tumor tissue. The DNA of the CDR3 is TGTGCCAGCAGCTTGGGGGAGGGGTTGGTCGGTGATACGCAGTATTTT. Translating it yields CASSLGEGLVGDTQYF.